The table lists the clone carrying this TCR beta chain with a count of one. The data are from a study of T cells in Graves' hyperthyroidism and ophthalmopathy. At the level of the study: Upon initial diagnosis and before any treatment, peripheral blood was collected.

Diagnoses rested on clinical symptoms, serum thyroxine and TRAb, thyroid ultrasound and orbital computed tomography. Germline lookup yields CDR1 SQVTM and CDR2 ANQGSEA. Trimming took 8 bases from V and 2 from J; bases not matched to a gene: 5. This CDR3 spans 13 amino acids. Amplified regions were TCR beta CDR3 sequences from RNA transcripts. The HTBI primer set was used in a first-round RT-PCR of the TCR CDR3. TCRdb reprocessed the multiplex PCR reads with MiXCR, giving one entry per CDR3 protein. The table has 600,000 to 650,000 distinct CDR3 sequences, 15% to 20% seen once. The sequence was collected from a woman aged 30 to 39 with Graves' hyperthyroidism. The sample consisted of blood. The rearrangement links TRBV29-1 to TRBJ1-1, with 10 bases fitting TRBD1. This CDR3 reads CSIDRGLNTEAFF. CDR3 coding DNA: TGCAGCATAGACAGGGGGCTTAACACTGAAGCTTTCTTT.